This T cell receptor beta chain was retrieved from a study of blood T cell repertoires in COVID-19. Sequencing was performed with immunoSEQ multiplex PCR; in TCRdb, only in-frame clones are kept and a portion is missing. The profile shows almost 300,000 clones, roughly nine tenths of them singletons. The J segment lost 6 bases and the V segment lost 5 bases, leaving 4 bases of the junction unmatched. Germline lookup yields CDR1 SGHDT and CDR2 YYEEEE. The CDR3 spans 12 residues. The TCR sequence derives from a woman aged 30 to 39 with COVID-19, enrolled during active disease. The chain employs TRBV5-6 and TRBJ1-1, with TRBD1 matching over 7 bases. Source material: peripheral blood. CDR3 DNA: TGTGCCAGCAGGACACAGGGGTCTGAAGCTTTCTTT. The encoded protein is CASRTQGSEAFF. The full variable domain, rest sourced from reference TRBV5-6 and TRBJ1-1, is DAGVTQSPTHLIKTRGQQVTLRCSPKSGHDTVSWYQQALGQGPQFIFQYYEEEERQRGNFPDRFSGHQFPNYSSELNVNALLLGDSALYLCASRTQGSEAFFGQGTRLTVV.